Below, 21 T cell receptor beta chains from the same sample are listed, as sequenced in a study of blood T cell repertoires in COVID-19. Profiled with immunoSEQ multiplex PCR; TCRdb holds only in-frame clones, not every one. This table holds fewer than 120,000 clones, less than 75% found once. Sequencing used peripheral blood. These receptors were obtained from a woman aged 55-70 years with acute or convalescent COVID-19.

This clone came up once. The chain combines TRBV11-1 with TRBJ1-2; 8 positions agree with TRBD1. CDR1 is SGHAT and CDR2 is FQDESV in the germline V gene (reference sequence). V gave up 5 bases and J gave up 2 bases; unmatched junction bases: 10. The CDR3 loop spans 16 amino acids. The CDR3 DNA follows: TGTGCCAGCAGCCCTGTTACCGGGACAGGAAACTATGGCTACACCTTC. This sequence encodes CASSPVTGTGNYGYTF.

The J gene is TRBJ1-6, the V gene TRBV18; tentative D call: TRBD1 (6 bases). The germline V gene encodes CDR1 KGHSH and CDR2 LQKENI. The CDR3 spans 15 residues. Between the trimmed V and J ends, which lost 2 bases and 7 bases, there was a span of 12 bases. DNA for the CDR3: TGTGCCAGCTCACCAGAAAATAGGGGGAATTCACCCCTCCACTTT. Encoded protein: CASSPENRGNSPLHF.

The V gene is TRBV5-8, the J gene TRBJ2-2, with TRBD1 matching over 8 bases. J gave up 5 bases and V 3 bases, and 12 bases lay outside the gene matches. This CDR3 region has 17 residues. Germline CDR1 SGHTS, CDR2 YDEGEE. The CDR3 here is CASSSRDRGSGTGELFF. The CDR3 DNA follows: TGTGCCAGCAGCTCGAGAGACAGGGGTTCGGGGACCGGGGAGCTGTTTTTT.

This chain links TRBV29-1 with TRBJ1-2; no clear D. V was pared by 4 bases and J by 7 bases, with 16 bases between. The CDR3 is 13 residues long. Per germline, CDR1 SQVTM and CDR2 ANQGSEA. The CDR3 DNA is TGCAGCGTTGGACTACAGACTCCTGGTGGCTACACCTTC. It codes for CSVGLQTPGGYTF.

The chain carries TRBV6-2 or TRBV6-3 and TRBJ2-1, with unresolved D. This CDR3 spans 12 amino acids. Trimming pared 6 bases from V and 4 bases from J, leaving 7 bases between. Germline CDR1 and CDR2: MNHEY and SVGEGT. CDR3 coding DNA: TGTGCCAGCAGCGAGAGATACAATGAGCAGTTCTTC. Residues: CASSERYNEQFF.

The CDR3 protein is CATTNRDRPIFDGYTF. CDR3 DNA: TGTGCCACCACTAACCGGGACAGGCCCATTTTCGATGGCTACACCTTC. V gene TRBV6-6 combines with J gene TRBJ1-2; 8 nucleotides line up with TRBD1. The CDR3 totals 16 residues. Germline CDR1 MNHNY, CDR2 SVGAGI (reference sequence). V dropped 10 bases and J dropped 6; count of bases not matched to a gene: 19.

The rearrangement joins TRBV11-2 to TRBJ2-7; D might be TRBD2 (7 bases). The V end was cut by 0 bases, the J end by 6 bases, with 9 bases between. There are 13 residues in the CDR3. The germline CDR1 and CDR2 sequences are SGHAT and FQNNGV. The CDR3 DNA is TGTGCCAGCAGCTTAGATCGGGGGGCCGAGCAGTACTTC. Translating gives CASSLDRGAEQYF.

The gene calls are TRBV6-5 and TRBJ1-6, with 7 nucleotides matching TRBD1. Looked up from germline, CDR1 is MNHEY and CDR2 is SVGAGI. V gave up 8 bases and J gave up 9 bases; unmatched junction bases: 7. This CDR3 is built from 13 residues. In nucleotides, the CDR3 is TGTGCCAGCGATACAGGGGAAAGTTCACCCCTCCACTTT. Protein product: CASDTGESSPLHF.

The chain uses TRBV20-1 and TRBJ2-5; 7 bases line up with TRBD2. The ends lost 3 bases at V and 5 bases at J; junction bases unmatched: 12. The germline V gene has CDR1 DFQATT and CDR2 SNEGSKA (reference sequence). The CDR3 is 15 amino acids. The CDR3 sequence: CSASTGSDGRETQYF. CDR3 nucleotide sequence: TGCAGTGCTAGTACCGGAAGTGACGGGAGGGAGACCCAGTACTTC.

The CDR3 here is CASSLRRQGEKLFF. In DNA form, the CDR3 reads TGTGCCAGCAGCCTCAGGCGACAGGGCGAAAAACTGTTTTTT. V is TRBV3-1 (or the pseudogene TRBV3-2) and J is TRBJ1-4; TRBD1 agrees at 7 bases. Germline V lookup: CDR1 LGHDT, CDR2 YNNKEL (reference sequence). Unmatched junction bases numbered 7, after V lost 4 bases and J lost 8 bases. The CDR3 length is 14 residues.

The rearrangement joins TRBV18 to TRBJ2-1; the match to TRBD1 covers 10 bases. This CDR3 is 16 amino acids long. Germline V gene data show CDR1 as KGHSH and CDR2 as LQKENI. The junction had 14 bases not matched to a gene; V was cut back by 3 bases and J by 12 bases. In DNA form, the CDR3 reads TGTGCCAGCTCACCCGCGGGACAGGGGTTAAGATTGGGGCAGTTCTTC. Amino acids: CASSPAGQGLRLGQFF.

The chain couples TRBV19 to TRBJ1-5; 10 bases are a match to TRBD1. The V gene end was trimmed by 10 bases and the J gene end by 3 bases; junction bases not matched to a gene: 9. Germline CDR1 reads LNHDA; CDR2 reads SQIVND (reference sequence). CDR3 length: 15 amino acids. CDR3 nucleotide sequence: TGTGCCACCAAGGACAGGGGGTTCGACAATCAGCCCCAGCATTTT. The encoded protein is CATKDRGFDNQPQHF.

This sequence joins TRBV19 and TRBJ2-7, with D perhaps matching TRBD1 (6 bases). The CDR3 is 14 residues long. Germline loops: CDR1 LNHDA, CDR2 SQIVND (reference sequence). Trimming removed 9 bases from V and 1 base from J, with 16 bases in between. CDR3 DNA sequence: TGTGCCAGGCTCTCAGGGGATAGGTCCTACGAGCAGTACTTC. This sequence encodes CARLSGDRSYEQYF.

The chain links TRBV7-9 to TRBJ1-1; tentatively, D is TRBD1 (5 bases). V was shortened by 8 bases and J by 4 bases, with 11 bases between the two germline ends. There are 12 residues in the CDR3. Germline V gene data show CDR1 as SEHNR and CDR2 as FQNEAQ (reference sequence). CDR3 coding DNA: TGTGCCAGCGGGGGGAGAACCACTGAAGCTTTCTTT. Translated: CASGGRTTEAFF.

V gene TRBV20-1 combines with J gene TRBJ1-1; D gene unclear. The CDR3 covers 14 residues. The ends were cut back, 5 bases at V and 1 base at J, with 14 bases in the middle. Germline V lookup: CDR1 DFQATT, CDR2 SNEGSKA (reference sequence). The CDR3 nucleotides are TGCAGTGCTCGTGCCGGTTCGGGGAACACTGAAGCTTTCTTT. The encoded protein is CSARAGSGNTEAFF.

CDR3 in amino acids: CASSWGTAYEQYF. The CDR3 bases are TGTGCCAGCAGTTGGGGGACAGCCTACGAGCAGTACTTC. V is TRBV6-1 and J is TRBJ2-7; 7 bases agree with TRBD1. Germline CDR1 is MNHNS and CDR2 is SASEGT. The ends lost 5 bases at V and 2 bases at J; junction bases unmatched: 3. The CDR3 runs 13 residues.

This clone was picked up many times. The V and J genes are TRBV7-3 and TRBJ1-4; TRBD1 is a possible D gene (6 bases). Germline V gene sequence: CDR1 SGHTA, CDR2 FQGTGA. Trimming took 1 base from V and 3 from J, leaving 9 bases between them. This CDR3 spans 15 amino acids. The CDR3 coding sequence is TGTGCCAGCAGCTTAATCGGGGGGCCTAATGAAAAACTGTTTTTT. Protein product: CASSLIGGPNEKLFF. The whole variable domain, filled in from reference TRBV7-3 and TRBJ1-4, reads GAGVSQTPSNKVTEKGKYVELRCDPISGHTALYWYRQSLGQGPEFLIYFQGTGAADDSGLPNDRFFAVRPEGSVSTLKIQRTERGDSAVYLCASSLIGGPNEKLFFGSGTQLSVL.

This sequence joins TRBV3-1 (or the pseudogene TRBV3-2) and TRBJ2-7; a weak D match, TRBD1 (6 bases). This CDR3 comprises 15 residues. The V and J ends lost 1 base and 2 bases respectively, with 12 bases between them. Germline loops: CDR1 LGHDT, CDR2 YNNKEL (reference sequence). In DNA, the CDR3 is TGTGCCAGCAGCCAAGTGTCAGGGGTAGCCTACGAGCAGTACTTC. Translation: CASSQVSGVAYEQYF.

The J gene is TRBJ1-2, the V gene TRBV6-6; TRBD1 matches 8 bases. The ends lost 5 bases at V and 4 bases at J; junction bases unmatched: 9. The CDR3 runs to 15 residues. Germline V gene sequence: CDR1 MNHNY, CDR2 SVGAGI (reference sequence). The CDR3 here is CASSDDRGIGYGYTF. Here the CDR3 DNA reads TGTGCCAGCAGTGACGACAGGGGAATTGGCTATGGCTACACCTTC.

This chain links TRBV3-1 (or the pseudogene TRBV3-2) with TRBJ1-4; D uncertain. The CDR3 has 15 amino acids. V dropped 0 bases and J dropped 5 bases, with 10 bases sitting between them. In germline, CDR1 is LGHDT, CDR2 YNNKEL (reference sequence). The CDR3 sequence is CASSQESTKNEKLFF. CDR3 nucleotides: TGTGCCAGCAGCCAAGAGAGTACGAAAAATGAAAAACTGTTTTTT.

By sample fraction, this clone is medium-sized (0.01 to 0.1%). The V call is TRBV15, the J call TRBJ2-4; 7 bases fit TRBD1. V was pared by 1 base and J by 9 bases, with 12 bases of the junction left unmatched. The germline CDR1 and CDR2 sequences are LNHNV and YYDKDF (reference sequence). The CDR3 runs to 16 residues. The CDR3 spells CATSRGQGVHSAIQYF. The CDR3 DNA reads TGTGCCACCAGCAGAGGTCAGGGGGTTCATTCGGCCATTCAGTACTTC. The full variable domain, in which reference TRBV15 and TRBJ2-4 provide the parts outside the CDR3, is DAMVIQNPRYQVTQFGKPVTLSCSQTLNHNVMYWYQQKSSQAPKLLFHYYDKDFNNEADTPDNFQSRRPNTSFCFLDIRSPGLGDTAMYLCATSRGQGVHSAIQYFGAGTRLSVL.